Presented here are 28 T cell receptor beta chains from one specimen sequenced in a study of cytomegalovirus exposure and HLA in healthy donors. Primers for the PCR totalled 60 Vbeta and 13 Jbeta. Using immunoSEQ multiplex PCR, the repertoire was profiled, and TCRdb retains in-frame clones only, with some absent. The sample data list 150,000 to 200,000 clones. Sequenced input: PBMCs. These receptors were taken from a woman aged 55-69 years in good health and CMV-seronegative.

The gene calls are TRBV15 and TRBJ2-7; 14 bases fit TRBD2. V was pared by 5 bases and J by 3 bases, with 6 bases of the junction left unmatched. The CDR3 covers 16 residues. CDR1 is LNHNV and CDR2 is YYDKDF in the germline V gene (reference sequence). The CDR3 is CATSPGGLAGVYEQYF. Here the CDR3 DNA reads TGTGCCACCAGCCCGGGGGGACTAGCGGGGGTCTACGAGCAGTACTTC. Full variable domain (rest looked up from reference TRBV15 and TRBJ2-7): DAMVIQNPRYQVTQFGKPVTLSCSQTLNHNVMYWYQQKSSQAPKLLFHYYDKDFNNEADTPDNFQSRRPNTSFCFLDIRSPGLGDTAMYLCATSPGGLAGVYEQYFGPGTRLTVT.

The chain has TRBV5-1 and TRBJ2-2, with unresolved D. V lost 0 bases and J lost 5, with 11 bases in between. Germline V CDR1 and CDR2: SGHRS, YFSETQ. CDR3 length: 15 residues. The CDR3 protein is CASSLAPLRTGELFF. CDR3 in DNA: TGCGCCAGCAGCTTGGCCCCTTTGAGGACCGGGGAGCTGTTTTTT.

V usage is TRBV18 and J usage is TRBJ1-1; maybe TRBD1 (5 bases). Trimming pared 3 bases from V and 7 bases from J, leaving 6 bases between. The CDR3 has 11 amino acids. CDR1 and CDR2 (germline): KGHSH, LQKENI. DNA for the CDR3: TGTGCCAGCTCACCCGGGGGTGAAGCTTTCTTT. This codes for CASSPGGEAFF. Variable domain in full (rest from reference TRBV18 and TRBJ1-1): NAGVMQNPRHLVRRRGQEARLRCSPMKGHSHVYWYRQLPEEGLKFMVYLQKENIIDESGMPKERFSAEFPKEGPSILRIQQVVRGDSAAYFCASSPGGEAFFGQGTRLTVV.

CDR3 sequence: CSASPGVAAFF. Here the CDR3 DNA reads TGCAGTGCTAGTCCGGGGGTCGCAGCTTTCTTT. This chain links TRBV20-1 with TRBJ1-1, with D perhaps TRBD1 (5 bases). The CDR3 is 11 amino acids. V gave up 3 bases and J gave up 10 bases, with 12 bases separating them. CDR1 and CDR2 from the germline V gene are DFQATT and SNEGSKA (reference sequence).

This chain links TRBV23-1 with TRBJ1-5, with no clear D. TRBV23-1 is placed among ORFs of uncertain function. This CDR3 contains 14 residues. V was pared by 0 bases and J by 5 bases, with 8 bases between. CDR3 region: CASSQSDKDQPQHF. The CDR3 coding sequence is TGCGCCAGCAGTCAATCAGACAAGGATCAGCCCCAGCATTTT.

V gene TRBV6-1 combines with J gene TRBJ1-5; D gene uncertain. V gave up 4 bases and J gave up 3 bases, with 13 bases separating them. The CDR3 is made up of 15 amino acids. CDR1 is MNHNS, CDR2 SASEGT, per germline. In DNA, the CDR3 is TGTGCCAGCAGTGGAGGGCTTAAGACCAATCAGCCCCAGCATTTT. Protein sequence: CASSGGLKTNQPQHF.

This chain links TRBV14 with TRBJ1-4, with 10 bases that match TRBD1. The junction had 8 bases not matched to a gene; V was cut back by 2 bases and J by 11 bases. The CDR3 is 15 residues long. Germline loops: CDR1 SGHDN, CDR2 FVKESK. The CDR3: CASSQPNVDRGKLFF. CDR3 sequence (DNA): TGTGCCAGCAGCCAACCGAACGTGGACAGGGGGAAACTGTTTTTT.

The rearrangement uses TRBV29-1 and TRBJ2-1; D perhaps matches TRBD1 (6 bases). Germline loops: CDR1 SQVTM, CDR2 ANQGSEA. The V and J ends lost 3 bases and 5 bases respectively, with 17 bases between them. This CDR3 contains 15 residues. The chain's CDR3 is CSVEFLGHLNNEQFF. The CDR3 bases are TGCAGCGTTGAGTTCTTGGGACACTTAAACAATGAGCAGTTCTTC.

The chain recombines TRBV27 with TRBJ2-7; D perhaps matches TRBD2 (6 bases). Germline CDR1 MNHEY, CDR2 SMNVEV (reference sequence). This CDR3 comprises 17 residues. V lost 5 bases and J lost 3, with 23 bases in between. The CDR3 DNA reads as TGTGCCAGCAGTCGTTTCTCTTCACTCAGGACTATCTACGAGCAGTACTTC. Its translation: CASSRFSSLRTIYEQYF.

This sequence joins TRBV4-1 and TRBJ2-1, with 10 bases aligning to TRBD2. CDR3 length equals 16 residues. Germline V gene data show CDR1 as MGHRA and CDR2 as YSYEKL. Trimming cost V 1 base and J 6 bases; bases outside gene matches: 6. CDR3 DNA: TGCGCCAGCAGCCAAGGGGACCCTAGCGGGAGCAATGAGCAGTTCTTC. It is translated as CASSQGDPSGSNEQFF.

This rearrangement joins TRBV7-3 to TRBJ2-1, with D maybe TRBD1 (6 bases). CDR3 length: 13 residues. Germline V gene data show CDR1 as SGHTA and CDR2 as FQGTGA. Trimming removed 5 bases from V and 4 bases from J, with 9 bases in between. CDR3 coding DNA: TGTGCCAGCAGCCTAGGACAGTACAATGAGCAGTTCTTC. It yields the protein CASSLGQYNEQFF.

The V gene is TRBV5-1, the J gene TRBJ1-1; 9 bases align to TRBD1. V was clipped by 4 bases and J by 4 bases; unmatched bases: 5. CDR1 and CDR2 (germline): SGHRS, YFSETQ. The CDR3 has 14 amino acids. CDR3 sequence: CASSIRQGGTEAFF. CDR3 coding DNA: TGCGCCAGCAGCATACGACAGGGGGGCACTGAAGCTTTCTTT.

The chain is built from TRBV5-1 and TRBJ1-1; no definite D call. Germline CDR1 is SGHRS and CDR2 is YFSETQ. CDR3 size: 13 residues. Trimming left V 2 bases short and J 4 bases short, with 9 bases between. As DNA, the CDR3 is TGCGCCAGCAGCTTCGAGGTTCCCACTGAAGCTTTCTTT. It specifies CASSFEVPTEAFF.

J is TRBJ2-3 and V is TRBV5-1; 7 bases are a match to TRBD1. The CDR3 totals 17 residues. The V segment lost 4 bases and the J segment 4 bases; nucleotides outside the gene matches: 15. The V gene's germline CDR1 is SGHRS and CDR2 YFSETQ. The CDR3 nucleotides are TGCGCCAGCAGCACACACCTAAGACAGGGTAGCTCAGATACGCAGTATTTT. It translates to CASSTHLRQGSSDTQYF.

The rearrangement joins TRBV14 to TRBJ1-2; D gene ambiguous. From germline, CDR1 is SGHDN and CDR2 FVKESK. CDR3 length: 12 residues. Trimming pared 2 bases from V and 3 bases from J, leaving 4 bases between. The CDR3 region is CASSQIDYGYTF. As DNA, the CDR3 is TGTGCCAGCAGCCAAATAGACTATGGCTACACCTTC.

V is TRBV19 and J is TRBJ1-2; D possibly corresponds to TRBD1 (6 bases). The V and J ends lost 1 base and 5 bases respectively, with 14 bases between them. The germline gives CDR1 LNHDA, CDR2 SQIVND (reference sequence). There are 15 residues in the CDR3. In nucleotides, the CDR3 is TGTGCCAGTAGTATAGGCGGGGGGCCGAGGTATGGCTACACCTTC. The encoded protein is CASSIGGGPRYGYTF.

The chain uses TRBV5-4 and TRBJ1-2; 7 bases match TRBD1. The CDR3 totals 14 residues. From germline, CDR1 is SGHNT and CDR2 YYREEE (reference sequence). With 4 bases clipped from V and 2 bases from J, the junction kept 5 bases outside the gene matches. As DNA, the CDR3 is TGTGCCAGCAGCCCCTTGACAGGGAACTATGGCTACACCTTC. The encoded protein is CASSPLTGNYGYTF.

CDR3: CASSSYRSEQYF. CDR3 bases: TGTGCCAGCAGCTCTTATCGGTCCGAGCAGTACTTC. This chain joins TRBV5-6 and TRBJ2-7; D is uncertain. The CDR3 is 12 amino acids. CDR1 is SGHDT, CDR2 YYEEEE, per germline. V shed 3 bases and J shed 6 bases, with 10 bases lying between them. Drawing the rest from reference TRBV5-6 and TRBJ2-7, the complete variable domain is DAGVTQSPTHLIKTRGQQVTLRCSPKSGHDTVSWYQQALGQGPQFIFQYYEEEERQRGNFPDRFSGHQFPNYSSELNVNALLLGDSALYLCASSSYRSEQYFGPGTRLTVT.

Comments on this clone: Germline is not matched at one junction end, which may reflect a read error. This chain joins TRBV9 and TRBJ1-6; 7 nucleotides align to TRBD1. CDR1 and CDR2 from the germline V gene are SGDLS and YYNGEE. The CDR3 is made up of 16 amino acids. The chain's CDR3 is CASSVEPTGSNTPLHF. In DNA form, the CDR3 reads TGTGCCAGCAGCGTAGAACCGACAGGGAGTAATACACCCCTCCACTTT.

The chain uses TRBV7-6 and TRBJ1-1, with D possibly TRBD1 on 5 matching bases. The CDR3 has 16 amino acids. Germline-derived CDR1 and CDR2 are SGHVS and FNYEAQ. V was clipped by 4 bases and J by 2 bases, with 17 bases between them. The CDR3 DNA reads as TGTGCCAGCAGCTCTTCCAGGGCAGTTCCTAACACTGAAGCTTTCTTT. Its translation: CASSSSRAVPNTEAFF.

This chain uses TRBV11-2 with TRBJ2-7; 10 nucleotides line up with TRBD1. Losses at the gene ends were 1 base for V and 0 bases for J; bases not matched to a gene: 12. Germline V lookup: CDR1 SGHAT, CDR2 FQNNGV. This CDR3 has 19 amino acids. The CDR3 DNA reads as TGTGCCAGCAGCTTAGGGGGGCGACAGGGGGCGCGGGGCTCCTACGAGCAGTACTTC. Its translation is CASSLGGRQGARGSYEQYF.

V and J are TRBV27 and TRBJ2-7, with 10 bases fitting TRBD2. CDR3 length: 15 residues. Germline CDR1 reads MNHEY; CDR2 reads SMNVEV (reference sequence). The V and J ends lost 4 bases and 4 bases, in that order; junction bases with no gene match: 7. This chain's CDR3 is CASSSRQRGGYEQYF. DNA of the CDR3: TGTGCCAGCAGTTCAAGGCAGCGGGGGGGATACGAGCAGTACTTC.

The chain is built from TRBV2 and TRBJ1-1; no reliable D call. This CDR3 is 15 amino acids long. Between the trimmed V and J ends, which lost 7 bases and 2 bases, there was a span of 17 bases. Germline V gene data show CDR1 as SNHLY and CDR2 as FYNNEI. As DNA, the CDR3 is TGTGCCAGCACTCAACAACGAGACTTTAACACTGAAGCTTTCTTT. It encodes CASTQQRDFNTEAFF.

This chain joins TRBV19 and TRBJ1-1; D is possibly TRBD1 (6 bases). Germline CDR1 LNHDA, CDR2 SQIVND (reference sequence). V shed 7 bases and J shed 5 bases, with 20 bases lying between them. There are 15 residues in the CDR3. The CDR3 bases are TGTGCCAGTAACTACCAGGGGATGGGAACAACTGAAGCTTTCTTT. This codes for CASNYQGMGTTEAFF.

This CDR3 reads CASSPSRGGLAYEQYF. The CDR3, as DNA: TGTGCCAGCAGCCCCTCACGGGGGGGACTAGCCTACGAGCAGTACTTC. The V and J genes are TRBV5-5 and TRBJ2-7; 8 bases match TRBD2. The CDR3 loop spans 16 amino acids. Trimming removed 4 bases from V and 2 bases from J; junction bases left unmatched: 11. The germline V gene encodes CDR1 SGHKS and CDR2 YYEKEE (reference sequence).

The chain couples TRBV19 to TRBJ2-7, with 9 bases identical to TRBD1. V shed 1 base, J shed 0 bases, and the junction held 10 bases outside the gene matches. The germline CDR1 and CDR2 sequences are LNHDA and SQIVND (reference sequence). The CDR3 loop spans 18 amino acids. CDR3 residues: CASSIGTGTGFSSYEQYF. CDR3 coding DNA: TGTGCCAGTAGTATAGGGACCGGGACAGGGTTTTCCTCCTACGAGCAGTACTTC. The variable domain in full, completed from reference TRBV19 and TRBJ2-7, reads DGGITQSPKYLFRKEGQNVTLSCEQNLNHDAMYWYRQDPGQGLRLIYYSQIVNDFQKGDIAEGYSVSREKKESFPLTVTSAQKNPTAFYLCASSIGTGTGFSSYEQYFGPGTRLTVT.

The rearrangement uses TRBV12-5 and TRBJ2-2; TRBD2 aligns across 14 bases. The CDR3 sequence is 19 residues long. Germline CDR1 reads LGHNT; CDR2 reads FRNRAP. V was pared by 1 base and J by 5 bases, with 9 bases of the junction left unmatched. The CDR3 DNA follows: TGTGCTAGTGGTTTGGCCCCCGGGACTAGCGGGAGTGGGACCGGGGAGCTGTTTTTT. Protein: CASGLAPGTSGSGTGELFF.

V gene TRBV5-6 combines with J gene TRBJ2-5, with 8 bases that match TRBD1. The CDR3 loop spans 16 amino acids. Germline assignment: CDR1 SGHDT and CDR2 YYEEEE. V dropped 1 base and J dropped 3; count of bases not matched to a gene: 8. The CDR3 reads CASSLMDRAGKETQYF. For the CDR3, the DNA is TGTGCCAGCAGCTTGATGGACAGGGCGGGCAAAGAGACCCAGTACTTC.